The 20 T cell receptor beta chains listed next were all sequenced from one sample in a study of tumor and adjacent non-tumor tissue in lung cancer. Three rounds of nested PCR, following a modified ARM-PCR protocol, produced the TCRbeta library. TCRdb re-derived calls from the multiplex PCR reads in MiXCR, one entry per CDR3 protein. The profile shows 90,000 or so distinct CDR3 sequences, 61% of them singletons. No cell sorting was done before RNA was extracted from the tissue. The sequencing input was lung tumor tissue. The receptor source for this set is a man in his 70s with non-small cell lung cancer.

This clonotype was seen a handful of times. A junction end diverges from the germline sequence, so it may reflect a read error. The chain employs TRBV6-1 and TRBJ1-5, with TRBD1 identical over 7 bases. Germline V gives CDR1 MNHNS, CDR2 SASEGT. CDR3 length equals 14 residues. The CDR3 nucleotides are TGTGCTAGCAGCTTAGACAGGGTCGATCAGCCCCAGCATTTT. Translation: CASSLDRVDQPQHF.

On this clonotype: One end of the junction varies from germline; a read error may be responsible. The chain combines TRBV5-1 with TRBJ2-7, with D possibly matching TRBD2 (5 bases). This CDR3 spans 14 amino acids. The germline gives CDR1 SGHRS, CDR2 YFSETQ. The CDR3 DNA reads TGCACCAGCAGCTTGGCTACTAGCTCCTACGAGCAGTACTTC. Translated, it gives CTSSLATSSYEQYF. The variable domain in full, with the rest retrieved from reference TRBV5-1 and TRBJ2-7, is KAGVTQTPRYLIKTRGQQVTLSCSPISGHRSVSWYQQTPGQGLQFLFEYFSETQRNKGNFPGRFSGRQFSNSRSEMNVSTLELGDSALYLCTSSLATSSYEQYFGPGTRLTVT.

The J gene is TRBJ2-7, the V gene TRBV28; no clear D gene. Trimming left V 4 bases short and J 0 bases short, with 16 bases between. This CDR3 spans 16 amino acids. Germline CDR1 is MDHEN and CDR2 is SYDVKM. In DNA form, the CDR3 reads TGTGCCAGCAGTTCCCGCCCATTCGCAGTCTCCTACGAGCAGTACTTC. Encoded protein: CASSSRPFAVSYEQYF.

Ten or more counts support this clonotype. V and J are TRBV6-1 and TRBJ1-1; possible D gene TRBD1, 5 bases. CDR1 is MNHNS, CDR2 SASEGT, per germline. The V end was cut by 3 bases, the J end by 4 bases, with 18 bases between. This CDR3 is 16 amino acids long. CDR3 sequence: CASSDPATDGGTEAFF. CDR3 sequence (DNA): TGTGCCAGCAGTGATCCGGCCACCGATGGGGGCACTGAAGCTTTCTTT.

As for this clonotype: At one end the junction does not follow the germline gene, possibly because of a read error. The J gene is TRBJ2-3, the V gene TRBV6-5, with D perhaps TRBD1 (5 bases). CDR1 and CDR2 from the germline V gene are MNHEY and SVGAGI. The CDR3 covers 16 residues. The CDR3 protein is CASSSFRLGLTDTQFF. The CDR3 DNA sequence: TGTGCCAGTAGTTCATTCAGGTTGGGGTTGACAGATACGCAGTTTTTT.

On this clonotype itself: The conserved phenylalanine or tryptophan is not found at the CDR3 terminus, so this likely reflects a read error. Because the CDR3's place on the DNA is in doubt, the DNA is left out and the CDR3 is given as listed by TCRdb. This chain uses TRBV11-3 with TRBJ2-7. The V gene's germline CDR1 is SGHNT and CDR2 YENEEA. The CDR3 spans 13 amino acids, including both terminal residues. The CDR3 protein is CASSLEGWAERYL.

To note about this clonotype: One end of the junction does not line up with germline, which may come from a read error. The V gene is TRBV5-1, the J gene TRBJ1-1; perhaps TRBD1 as D (5 bases). In germline, CDR1 is SGHRS, CDR2 YFSETQ. The CDR3 is 13 amino acids. For the CDR3, the DNA is TGCGTCAGCAGCGGATGGGGGAACACTGAAGCTGTCTTT. Its protein product is CVSSGWGNTEAVF.

About this clonotype: The junction and the germline gene differ at one end; a read error may be behind it. This chain joins TRBV10-3 and TRBJ1-5; tentative D call: TRBD1 (5 bases). The CDR3 extends over 14 amino acids. CDR1 and CDR2 from the germline V gene are ENHRY and SYGVKD. The CDR3 region is CAISETGLGQPLHF. The CDR3 DNA sequence: TGTGCCATCAGTGAGACAGGTCTTGGCCAGCCCCTGCATTTT.

The V gene is TRBV28, the J gene TRBJ2-1; possible D gene TRBD2, 7 bases. The V and J ends lost 8 bases and 6 bases respectively, with 11 bases between them. The CDR3 consists of 12 residues. Looked up from germline, CDR1 is MDHEN and CDR2 is SYDVKM. CDR3 nucleotide sequence: TGTGCCAGCGAGGGGGGGCCCAATGAGCAGTTCTTC. Translating gives CASEGGPNEQFF.

This chain joins TRBV28 and TRBJ2-5; 7 bases line up with TRBD2. Germline loops: CDR1 MDHEN, CDR2 SYDVKM. The CDR3 loop spans 17 amino acids. Unmatched junction bases numbered 17, after V lost 5 bases and J lost 5 bases. CDR3 amino acids: CASSPLGVSGSEETQYF. In nucleotides, the CDR3 is TGTGCCAGCAGTCCACTAGGGGTTAGCGGGTCTGAGGAGACCCAGTACTTC.

Worth noting for this clonotype: A much larger clone lies a single base off, so this may be a read error. The chain is built from TRBV2 and TRBJ2-7; tentatively, D is TRBD2 (6 bases). Trimming removed 7 bases from V and 3 bases from J, with 13 bases in between. The CDR3 consists of 13 residues. The germline gives CDR1 SNHLY, CDR2 FYNNEI. The chain's CDR3 is CASKLGTLYEQYF. CDR3 DNA: TGTGCCAGCAAACTCGGGACTCTCTACGAGCAGTACTTC.

Many counts were recorded for this clonotype. The V call is TRBV20-1, the J call TRBJ2-1; D is possibly TRBD1 or TRBD2 (5 bases each). The CDR3 is made up of 12 amino acids. From germline, CDR1 is DFQATT and CDR2 SNEGSKA (reference sequence). Trimming removed 7 bases at V and 4 bases at J, with 11 bases between. CDR3 loop: CSGGVRYNEQFF. Here the CDR3 DNA reads TGCAGTGGAGGGGTCCGATACAATGAGCAGTTCTTC.

About this clonotype: A clone one base away is much larger, so this may be a read error. The V call is TRBV28, the J call TRBJ2-7; D is ambiguous. Germline-derived CDR1 and CDR2 are MDHEN and SYDVKM. The germline V and J ends were trimmed by 5 bases and 0 bases, with 20 bases remaining between them. The CDR3 is 17 amino acids. CDR3 sequence: CASSDIGIGRPSYEQYF. As DNA, the CDR3 is TGTGCCAGCAGTGATATTGGGATAGGGCGTCCCTCCTACGAGCAGTACTTC.

The chain carries TRBV28 and TRBJ2-3, with 10 positions matching TRBD2. This CDR3 has 15 residues. From germline, CDR1 is MDHEN and CDR2 SYDVKM. The trim removed 6 bases at V and 6 bases at J, leaving 9 bases unmatched. The CDR3 bases are TGTGCCAGCAGCACTCGAAGCGGGGGGGTGGATACGCAGTATTTT. Translated: CASSTRSGGVDTQYF.

This clonotype was recorded a few times. The genes are TRBV28 and TRBJ2-7, with 12 bases identical to TRBD2. Unmatched junction bases numbered 5, after V lost 5 bases and J lost 0 bases. The CDR3 is made up of 16 amino acids. The germline CDR1 and CDR2 sequences are MDHEN and SYDVKM. CDR3 protein: CASSPGLAGNSYEQYF. The CDR3 DNA is TGTGCCAGCAGTCCAGGACTAGCGGGGAACTCCTACGAGCAGTACTTC.

The J gene is TRBJ2-7, the V gene TRBV7-9; D is possibly TRBD1 (5 bases). CDR3 length equals 13 residues. The germline V gene encodes CDR1 SEHNR and CDR2 FQNEAQ (reference sequence). V dropped 2 bases and J dropped 5 bases, with 10 bases sitting between them. The CDR3 sequence: CASSLSGFHEQYF. CDR3 in DNA: TGTGCCAGCAGCTTATCAGGGTTCCACGAGCAGTACTTC.

Points on this clonotype: Being one base from a much bigger clone, this may be a read error. The chain has TRBV6-1 and TRBJ2-5; a possible D gene is TRBD1 (6 bases). The CDR3 runs 13 residues. CDR1 MNHNS and CDR2 SASEGT come from the germline V gene. V gave up 5 bases and J gave up 5 bases, with 12 bases separating them. The CDR3 DNA is TGTGCCAGCAGTAGAACAGGGTTGGAGACCCAGTACTTC. It yields the protein CASSRTGLETQYF.

A remark on this clonotype: A read error may produce the germline difference seen at one junction end. The chain is built from TRBV29-1 and TRBJ2-1; 10 nucleotides agree with TRBD1. Germline CDR1 reads SQVTM; CDR2 reads ANQGSEA. CDR3 length: 12 residues. The CDR3 DNA is TGCAGCGTTGATGGGACAGGGGACAAGAAGTACTTC. This codes for CSVDGTGDKKYF.

This clonotype was picked up one time. One junction end does not reproduce the germline sequence, and a read error may be involved. The chain carries TRBV11-2 and TRBJ1-5; TRBD1 matches 9 bases. CDR3 length: 14 residues. Looked up from germline, CDR1 is SGHAT and CDR2 is FQNNGV. CDR3 amino acids: CAGSVGQGSRPQHF. The CDR3 bases are TGTGCCGGCAGTGTCGGACAGGGGAGCCGGCCCCAGCATTTT.

The rearrangement links TRBV29-1 to TRBJ2-7, with 8 bases lining up with TRBD2. The CDR3 loop spans 15 amino acids. V was pared by 8 bases and J by 3 bases, with 15 bases of the junction left unmatched. From germline, CDR1 is SQVTM and CDR2 ANQGSEA. The DNA of the CDR3 is TGCAGCATTAGAGGGGTCCCAGGGACTAGCTACGAGCAGTACTTC. Its protein is CSIRGVPGTSYEQYF.